A single sample gave rise to the 10 T cell receptor beta chains below, sequenced in a study of T cell changes during pregnancy in multiple sclerosis (dated by TCRdb to the late 2010s). The method behind the library was the immunoSEQ multiplex PCR assay. As stored in TCRdb, this immuneACCESS dataset retains in-frame rearrangements with V and J assigned. A fraction of the clones does not appear; measured against another copy, unresolved V genes explain less than half of the discrepancy, and the remainder lacks a known reason. The sample contains over 90,000 clones, 85% to 95% of them found a single time. About 0.98% of the sample goes to the ten largest clones. The material sequenced was peripheral blood, taken after pregnancy. The receptors stem from a female donor with multiple sclerosis, enrolled in a pregnancy study.

The chain couples TRBV2 to TRBJ2-3, with 7 bases identical to TRBD1. The CDR3 has 14 amino acids. CDR1 SNHLY and CDR2 FYNNEI come from the germline V gene. Trimming cost V 4 bases and J 2 bases; bases outside gene matches: 3. As DNA, the CDR3 is TGTGCCAGCAGTGGGGACAGCCTCACAGATACGCAGTATTTT. Translating it yields CASSGDSLTDTQYF.

The rearrangement joins TRBV30 to TRBJ1-3; 8 bases line up with TRBD1. V shed 0 bases and J 7 bases; nucleotides not matched to a gene: 11. CDR1 GTSNPN and CDR2 SVGIG come from the germline V gene (reference sequence). The CDR3 consists of 16 residues. The CDR3 spells CAWSVAGGSGYNTIYF. The CDR3 DNA reads as TGTGCCTGGAGTGTAGCAGGGGGCTCGGGGTATAACACCATATATTTT. The whole variable domain, remainder taken from reference TRBV30 and TRBJ1-3, is SQTIHQWPATLVQPVGSPLSLECTVEGTSNPNLYWYRQAAGRGLQLLFYSVGIGQISSEVPQNLSASRPQDRQFILSSKKLLLSDSGFYLCAWSVAGGSGYNTIYFGEGSWLTVV.

The rearrangement joins TRBV19 to TRBJ2-6; D perhaps matches TRBD2 (5 bases). V lost 7 bases and J lost 2, with 12 bases in between. CDR3 length: 15 residues. Germline V gene sequence: CDR1 LNHDA, CDR2 SQIVND (reference sequence). The CDR3 DNA sequence: TGTGCCAGTAATTTAGAAGCGGCTGGGGCCAACGTCCTGACTTTC. Its protein is CASNLEAAGANVLTF.

The chain joins TRBV2 to TRBJ1-1; 8 bases line up with TRBD1. The CDR3 consists of 15 residues. The germline V gene has CDR1 SNHLY and CDR2 FYNNEI. J lost 7 bases, V lost 5 bases, and 12 bases had no gene match. CDR3 bases: TGTGCCAGCAGTCTGGGACAGGCTGGGGTAGGTGAAGCTTTCTTT. It codes for CASSLGQAGVGEAFF.

The rearrangement uses TRBV4-1 and TRBJ2-7; 7 positions agree with TRBD2. The V gene's germline CDR1 is MGHRA and CDR2 YSYEKL. This CDR3 has 12 amino acids. The J segment lost 5 bases and the V segment lost 6 bases, leaving 4 bases of the junction unmatched. CDR3 coding DNA: TGCGCCAGCAGTGGGACTACCAACGAGCAGTACTTC. Translation gives CASSGTTNEQYF.

The chain uses TRBV4-2 and TRBJ2-7, with TRBD2 matching over 9 bases. After removal of 3 bases from V and 1 base from J, the junction contained 7 bases not matched to a gene. Germline V gene lookup returns CDR1 LGHNA and CDR2 YNFKEQ. This CDR3 has 16 residues. The CDR3 region is CASSQVAGVGSYEQYF. CDR3 in DNA: TGTGCCAGCAGCCAGGTAGCGGGAGTGGGATCCTACGAGCAGTACTTC.

This sequence joins TRBV7-9 and TRBJ2-2; the D gene is possibly TRBD1 (5 bases). Germline CDR1 is SEHNR and CDR2 is FQNEAQ (reference sequence). There are 14 residues in the CDR3. The V end was cut by 2 bases, the J end by 7 bases, with 11 bases between. CDR3 in DNA: TGTGCCAGCAGCTTAAGGCAGGGCCTCGGGGAGCTGTTTTTT. Amino acids: CASSLRQGLGELFF.

The rearrangement links TRBV19 to TRBJ1-1, with unresolved D. V was clipped by 3 bases and J by 4 bases, with 15 bases between them. The length of the CDR3 is 15 residues. Germline loops: CDR1 LNHDA, CDR2 SQIVND (reference sequence). The CDR3 is CASSIGWGGGTEAFF. The CDR3 bases are TGTGCCAGTAGTATTGGGTGGGGTGGAGGCACTGAAGCTTTCTTT. Full variable domain (outside the CDR3, taken from reference TRBV19 and TRBJ1-1): DGGITQSPKYLFRKEGQNVTLSCEQNLNHDAMYWYRQDPGQGLRLIYYSQIVNDFQKGDIAEGYSVSREKKESFPLTVTSAQKNPTAFYLCASSIGWGGGTEAFFGQGTRLTVV.

The CDR3 DNA reads as TGCAGTGCTAGGGTGGTAGCGGAGCAGTTCTTC. This sequence encodes CSARVVAEQFF. The chain has TRBV20-1 and TRBJ2-1; possibly TRBD2 for D (5 bases). The CDR3 covers 11 residues. Germline values: CDR1 DFQATT, CDR2 SNEGSKA (reference sequence). Trimming left V 3 bases short and J 10 bases short, with 10 bases between.

Notes on this clone: Other DNA sequences from this sample encode an identical CDR3 as well. V gene TRBV2 combines with J gene TRBJ1-3; possible D gene TRBD1, 6 bases. V was shortened by 3 bases and J by 4 bases, with 10 bases between the two germline ends. The V gene's germline CDR1 is SNHLY and CDR2 FYNNEI. CDR3 length: 14 residues. The CDR3 coding sequence is TGTGCCAGCAGTGAGGCAGGGGCAGGAAACACCATATATTTT. Protein: CASSEAGAGNTIYF. Supplemented by reference TRBV2 and TRBJ1-3, the full variable domain reads EPEVTQTPSHQVTQMGQEVILRCVPISNHLYFYWYRQILGQKVEFLVSFYNNEISEKSEIFDDQFSVERPDGSNFTLKIRSTKLEDSAMYFCASSEAGAGNTIYFGEGSWLTVV.